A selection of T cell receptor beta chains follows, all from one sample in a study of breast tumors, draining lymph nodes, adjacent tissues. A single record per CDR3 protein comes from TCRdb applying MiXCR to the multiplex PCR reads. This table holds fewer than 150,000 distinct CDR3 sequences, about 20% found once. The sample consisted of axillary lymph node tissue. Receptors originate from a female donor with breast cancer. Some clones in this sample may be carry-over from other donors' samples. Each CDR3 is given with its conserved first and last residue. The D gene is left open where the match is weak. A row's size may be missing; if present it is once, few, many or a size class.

CDR3 protein: CASTQREGWAQYF
CDR3 DNA: TGTGCCAGCACACAGCGGGAGGGGTGGGCCCAGTACTTC
D gene: TRBD2
V gene: TRBV12-3/TRBV12-4
clone size: many
J gene: TRBJ2-5

CDR3 protein: CASSLVSRNTGELFF
CDR3 DNA: TGTGCCAGCAGCTTAGTTTCCAGAAACACCGGGGAGCTGTTTTTT
D gene: -
V gene: TRBV7-9
clone size: many
J gene: TRBJ2-2

CDR3 protein: CASSLWPGLAGGPSSYEQYF
CDR3 DNA: TGTGCCAGCAGTTTATGGCCGGGACTAGCGGGAGGGCCCAGCTCCTACGAGCAGTACTTC
D gene: TRBD2
V gene: TRBV28
clone size: -
J gene: TRBJ2-7

CDR3 protein: CASSLGQSTSVEQFF
CDR3 DNA: TGTGCCAGCAGCCTCGGGCAGAGTACGTCTGTTGAGCAGTTCTTC
D gene: -
V gene: TRBV5-6
clone size: many
J gene: TRBJ2-1

CDR3 protein: CASSETSGSNEQFF
CDR3 DNA: TGTGCCAGCAGCGAGACTAGCGGGTCCAATGAGCAGTTCTTC
D gene: TRBD2
V gene: TRBV2
clone size: many
J gene: TRBJ2-1

CDR3 protein: CASSRETLSGNTIYF
CDR3 DNA: TGTGCCAGCTCACGGGAGACACTCTCTGGAAACACCATATATTTT
D gene: -
V gene: TRBV18
clone size: many
J gene: TRBJ1-3

CDR3 protein: CASRSVGGAGQQPQHF
CDR3 DNA: TGTGCCAGCCGTTCAGTAGGGGGGGCCGGTCAGCAGCCCCAGCATTTT
D gene: -
V gene: TRBV28
clone size: few
J gene: TRBJ1-5

CDR3 protein: CASSLDPRAEETQYF
CDR3 DNA: TGTGCCAGCAGCTTGGATCCTAGGGCGGAAGAGACCCAGTACTTC
D gene: -
V gene: TRBV5-4
clone size: many
J gene: TRBJ2-5

CDR3 protein: CASTGEDNEQFF
CDR3 DNA: TGTGCCAGCACCGGAGAGGACAATGAGCAGTTCTTC
D gene: -
V gene: TRBV2
clone size: many
J gene: TRBJ2-1

CDR3 protein: CSAPGQGHEQYF
CDR3 DNA: TGCAGTGCTCCGGGACAGGGACACGAGCAGTACTTC
D gene: TRBD1
V gene: TRBV20-1
clone size: many
J gene: TRBJ2-7

CDR3 protein: CASSPGLAGGNTGELFF
CDR3 DNA: TGTGCCAGCAGCCCAGGACTAGCGGGAGGTAACACCGGGGAGCTGTTTTTT
D gene: TRBD2
V gene: TRBV7-8
clone size: many
J gene: TRBJ2-2

CDR3 protein: CASSGSWTGKTYEQYF
CDR3 DNA: TGTGCCAGCAGCGGGTCCTGGACAGGGAAAACCTACGAGCAGTACTTC
D gene: TRBD1
V gene: TRBV6-4
clone size: many
J gene: TRBJ2-7

CDR3 protein: CASSSRQTYGYTF
CDR3 DNA: TGTGCCAGCAGCTCCCGACAGACCTATGGCTACACCTTC
D gene: -
V gene: TRBV7-6
clone size: many
J gene: TRBJ1-2

CDR3 protein: CASSLAGLALDGYTF
CDR3 DNA: TGTGCCAGCAGCTTAGCAGGGTTGGCACTAGATGGCTACACCTTC
D gene: -
V gene: TRBV7-9
clone size: many
J gene: TRBJ1-2

CDR3 protein: CASSLSPGLSYEQYF
CDR3 DNA: TGTGCCAGCAGCTTGTCCCCAGGGTTATCCTACGAGCAGTACTTC
D gene: -
V gene: TRBV5-6
clone size: many
J gene: TRBJ2-7

CDR3 protein: CASSALGGFDEQYF
CDR3 DNA: TGTGCCAGCAGCGCCCTCGGGGGTTTTGACGAGCAGTACTTC
D gene: -
V gene: TRBV7-9
clone size: many
J gene: TRBJ2-7

CDR3 protein: CASSPPGRGGNTIYF
CDR3 DNA: TGTGCCAGCAGTCCGCCGGGGAGAGGGGGAAACACCATATATTTT
D gene: -
V gene: TRBV28
clone size: few
J gene: TRBJ1-3

CDR3 protein: CASGGREETQYF
CDR3 DNA: TGTGCCAGCGGGGGTAGGGAAGAGACCCAGTACTTC
D gene: -
V gene: TRBV6-1
clone size: few
J gene: TRBJ2-5

CDR3 protein: CASSPEQGKGNTIYF
CDR3 DNA: TGTGCCAGCTCACCGGAACAGGGCAAAGGAAACACCATATATTTT
D gene: -
V gene: TRBV18
clone size: -
J gene: TRBJ1-3

CDR3 protein: CASRGEGDGYTF
CDR3 DNA: TGTGCCAGCAGGGGCGAAGGGGATGGCTACACCTTC
D gene: -
V gene: TRBV2
clone size: many
J gene: TRBJ1-2

CDR3 protein: CASSRGQGAESGYTF
CDR3 DNA: TGCGCCAGCAGCCGGGGACAGGGGGCAGAGAGTGGCTACACCTTC
D gene: TRBD1
V gene: TRBV4-1
clone size: -
J gene: TRBJ1-2

CDR3 protein: CASSLFLRANYYNEQFF
CDR3 DNA: TGTGCCAGCAGCCTTTTTTTGCGGGCGAACTACTACAATGAGCAGTTCTTC
D gene: -
V gene: TRBV7-9
clone size: many
J gene: TRBJ2-1

CDR3 protein: CATSDSLWTSGGPHEQFF
CDR3 DNA: TGTGCCACCAGTGATTCACTATGGACTAGCGGGGGTCCTCATGAGCAGTTCTTC
D gene: TRBD2
V gene: TRBV24-1
clone size: many
J gene: TRBJ2-1

CDR3 protein: CASSDLRTQYF
CDR3 DNA: TGTGCCAGCAGCGACCTGAGAACCCAGTACTTC
D gene: -
V gene: TRBV6-5
clone size: many
J gene: TRBJ2-5

CDR3 protein: CASSLERESPLHF
CDR3 DNA: TGTGCCAGCAGCTTAGAAAGGGAATCACCCCTCCACTTT
D gene: -
V gene: TRBV7-2
clone size: many
J gene: TRBJ1-6

CDR3 protein: CASSQEDWAGYTF
CDR3 DNA: TGTGCCAGCAGCCAAGAGGATTGGGCTGGCTACACCTTC
D gene: -
V gene: TRBV3-1
clone size: -
J gene: TRBJ1-2

CDR3 protein: CATLGRSYSSYEQYF
CDR3 DNA: TGTGCCACCTTGGGCAGGTCCTATAGCTCCTACGAGCAGTACTTC
D gene: -
V gene: TRBV19
clone size: many
J gene: TRBJ2-7

CDR3 protein: CASSPGSEGSLHF
CDR3 DNA: TGTGCCAGCAGCCCTGGAAGCGAGGGGTCCCTCCACTTT
D gene: -
V gene: TRBV5-8
clone size: many
J gene: TRBJ1-6

CDR3 protein: CASRLRTGELFF
CDR3 DNA: TGTGCCAGCAGGCTACGCACCGGGGAGCTGTTTTTT
D gene: -
V gene: TRBV2
clone size: -
J gene: TRBJ2-2

CDR3 protein: CAWSRTRGDGYTF
CDR3 DNA: TGTGCCTGGAGTCGGACGAGAGGGGATGGCTACACCTTC
D gene: -
V gene: TRBV30
clone size: many
J gene: TRBJ1-2

CDR3 protein: CASSGDYKYEQYF
CDR3 DNA: TGCGCCAGCAGCGGGGACTACAAATACGAGCAGTACTTC
D gene: TRBD2
V gene: TRBV5-1
clone size: many
J gene: TRBJ2-7

CDR3 protein: CASGFRGAYNSPLHF
CDR3 DNA: TGTGCCAGCGGTTTTCGCGGGGCCTATAATTCACCCCTCCACTTT
D gene: -
V gene: TRBV28
clone size: -
J gene: TRBJ1-6

CDR3 protein: CASSVEISGLSYNEQFF
CDR3 DNA: TGTGCCAGCAGCGTAGAGATTAGCGGGCTCTCCTACAATGAGCAGTTCTTC
D gene: TRBD2
V gene: TRBV9
clone size: many
J gene: TRBJ2-1

CDR3 protein: CASSFLGQITSNYGYTF
CDR3 DNA: TGTGCCAGCAGTTTTTTAGGACAAATAACCTCTAACTATGGCTACACCTTC
D gene: -
V gene: TRBV27
clone size: -
J gene: TRBJ1-2

CDR3 protein: CASSQLAGVMANEQFF
CDR3 DNA: TGCGCCAGCAGCCAACTAGCGGGAGTAATGGCCAATGAGCAGTTCTTC
D gene: TRBD2
V gene: TRBV4-1
clone size: many
J gene: TRBJ2-1

CDR3 protein: CASSLNPGRDTDTQYF
CDR3 DNA: TGTGCCAGCAGCTTGAATCCGGGCAGGGACACAGATACGCAGTATTTT
D gene: -
V gene: TRBV5-6
clone size: many
J gene: TRBJ2-3

CDR3 protein: CASSSSGIIGELFF
CDR3 DNA: TGTGCCAGTAGTAGTAGCGGGATCATAGGGGAGCTGTTTTTT
D gene: TRBD2
V gene: TRBV19
clone size: many
J gene: TRBJ2-2

CDR3 protein: CSVVLAGGYYNEQFF
CDR3 DNA: TGCAGCGTTGTCCTAGCGGGAGGGTACTACAATGAGCAGTTCTTC
D gene: TRBD2
V gene: TRBV29-1
clone size: many
J gene: TRBJ2-1